A selection of T cell receptor beta chains follows, all from one sample in a study of T-cell memory formation after mild COVID-19. Each CDR3 protein gets one entry after TCRdb re-called the 5' RACE reads with MiXCR. The data contain about 390,000 distinct CDR3 sequences, approximately 15% of them singletons. The sample consisted of PBMCs or a T cell subset sorted from them (not recorded which). Source of these receptors: a man younger than 35 who had mild COVID-19 (a few samples of this study predate the infection). Cell type and time point are not known. CDR3s include the opening cysteine and the closing phenylalanine or tryptophan. A D gene is named only where the DNA matches it firmly.

CASSLWGTNEKLFF	TRBV6-5	-
CASSSGTGITEAFF	TRBV5-1	TRBD1
CASSLPAGASTDTQYF	TRBV11-2	-
CASSPVPPGNTEAFF	TRBV5-1	-
CASSLRLSDRTYEQYF	TRBV7-9	-
CASTTGYNEQFF	TRBV12-3/TRBV12-4	-
CASSLSSQGTYNEQFF	TRBV5-1	-
CASKPGVQETQYF	TRBV6-2/TRBV6-3	-
CASSPGSLNEQFF	TRBV6-2/TRBV6-3	-
CSARGGAGGPRETQYF	TRBV20-1	TRBD2
CASSLSWENTEAFF	TRBV7-9	-
CASSLITGGTGELFF	TRBV7-9	TRBD1
CASRSGTVTEAFF	TRBV12-3/TRBV12-4	TRBD1
CATSDSGRPKGYTF	TRBV24-1	-
CASSLSQADNEQFF	TRBV7-9	-
CASSRQGRGEGGELFF	TRBV7-6	TRBD2
CASSPGDHTEAFF	TRBV27	-
CASSRMAITQEKLFF	TRBV5-6	-
CASSVDLETVNHGYTF	TRBV9	-
CASSNGRRLQYF	TRBV21-1	-
CSAGQGVGPDTQYF	TRBV20-1	TRBD1
CASSLPGALTEAFF	TRBV7-9	-
CASSVEAEGTGKETQYF	TRBV9	-
CASSSSGTGVDNEQFF	TRBV5-4	TRBD1
CASSQFTGLGSYNEQFF	TRBV4-3	TRBD2
CASSHRGGEGYGYTF	TRBV7-2	-
CASSPDSTLGTEAFF	TRBV5-1	-
CASSFGQEAFF	TRBV5-6	-
CASSPTSGGAGETQYF	TRBV27	TRBD2
CASSYAIRTGWGGNSPLHF	TRBV6-5	TRBD1
CASSLEPRVQPQHF	TRBV27	-
CASSYLLAGATGGELFF	TRBV5-1	TRBD2
CASSLGTRTEAFF	TRBV5-1	-
CASSGQVPTYEQYF	TRBV7-9	TRBD1
CASREWPRTDTQYF	TRBV12-2	-
CASSVGQGSQETQYF	TRBV9	-
CSALLAGGFSGTDTQYF	TRBV29-1	TRBD2
CASSLGTALYNEQFF	TRBV13	-
CASSGGPGGSTDTQYF	TRBV2	TRBD2
CAIRAGQNQPQHF	TRBV10-3	-
CATSDSSDRVEYPGELFF	TRBV24-1	TRBD1
CASSLQGAFEQFF	TRBV2	TRBD1
CATSSLSGTGRYEQYF	TRBV15	TRBD1
CSAHRDREQPQHF	TRBV20-1	TRBD1
CASSLMMGGSTDTQYF	TRBV7-3	-
CATSVPRGGYGYTF	TRBV15	TRBD1
CASRPTGVNSPLHF	TRBV6-5	TRBD1
CSANRDRTYEQYF	TRBV20-1	TRBD1
CASSRKTSGPLDTGELFF	TRBV7-3	TRBD2
CASRTDTYNEQFF	TRBV5-5	-
CASSASSGGQETQYF	TRBV7-2	TRBD2
CASSGSGTWVYTF	TRBV7-2	-
CSVAGAGELFF	TRBV29-1	TRBD2
CASSFRGQQPQHF	TRBV12-3/TRBV12-4	TRBD1
CSSTSGTDSTETQYF	TRBV7-6	TRBD1
CASKAGAQETQYF	TRBV19	-
CATLREGMNTEAFF	TRBV6-5	-
CASSERGGTDTQYF	TRBV6-4	TRBD2
CASSQHATVGEQYF	TRBV4-3	-
CASIGTEQETQYF	TRBV5-1	TRBD1